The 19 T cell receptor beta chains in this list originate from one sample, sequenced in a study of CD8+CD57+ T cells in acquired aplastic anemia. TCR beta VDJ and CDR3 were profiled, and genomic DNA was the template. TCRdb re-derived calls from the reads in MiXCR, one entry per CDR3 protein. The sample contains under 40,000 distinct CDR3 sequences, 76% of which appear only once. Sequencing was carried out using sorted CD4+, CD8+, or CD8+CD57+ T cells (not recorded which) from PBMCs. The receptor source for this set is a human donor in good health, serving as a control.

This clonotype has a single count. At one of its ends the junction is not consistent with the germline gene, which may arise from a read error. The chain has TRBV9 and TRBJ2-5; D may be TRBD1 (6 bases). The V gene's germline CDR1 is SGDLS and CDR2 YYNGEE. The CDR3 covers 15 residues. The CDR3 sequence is CASSVGGGPHETQNF. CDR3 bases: TGTGCCAGCAGCGTAGGAGGGGGACCCCATGAGACCCAGAACTTC.

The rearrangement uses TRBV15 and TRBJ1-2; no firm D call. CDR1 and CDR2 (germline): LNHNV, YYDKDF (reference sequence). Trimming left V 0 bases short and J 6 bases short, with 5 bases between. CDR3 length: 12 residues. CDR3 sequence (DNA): TGTGCCACCAGCAGAGACAGGAATGGCTACACCTTC. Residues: CATSRDRNGYTF.

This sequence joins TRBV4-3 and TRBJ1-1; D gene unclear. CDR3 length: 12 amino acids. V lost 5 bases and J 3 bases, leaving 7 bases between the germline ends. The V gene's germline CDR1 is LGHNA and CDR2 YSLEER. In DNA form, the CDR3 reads TGCGCCAGCAGCGACACGGACACTGAAGCTTTCTTT. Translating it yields CASSDTDTEAFF.

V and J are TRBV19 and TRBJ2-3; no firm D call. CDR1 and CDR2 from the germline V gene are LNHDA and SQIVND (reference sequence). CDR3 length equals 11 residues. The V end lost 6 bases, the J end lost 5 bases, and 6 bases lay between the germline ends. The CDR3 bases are TGTGCCAGTAGCTCGCGAGATACGCAGTATTTT. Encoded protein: CASSSRDTQYF.

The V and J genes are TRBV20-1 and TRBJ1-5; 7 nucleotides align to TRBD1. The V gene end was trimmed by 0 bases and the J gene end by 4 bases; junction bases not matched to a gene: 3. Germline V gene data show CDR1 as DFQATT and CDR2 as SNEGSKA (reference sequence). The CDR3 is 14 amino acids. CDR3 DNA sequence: TGCAGTGCTAGAGAACAGGGGAGTAATCAGCCCCAGCATTTT. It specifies CSAREQGSNQPQHF.

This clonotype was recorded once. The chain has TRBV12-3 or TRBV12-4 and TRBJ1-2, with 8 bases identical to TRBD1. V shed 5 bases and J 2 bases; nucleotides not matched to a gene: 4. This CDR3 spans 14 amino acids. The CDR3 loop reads CASSPRTGNYGYTF. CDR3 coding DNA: TGTGCCAGCAGTCCCCGGACAGGGAACTATGGCTACACCTTC.

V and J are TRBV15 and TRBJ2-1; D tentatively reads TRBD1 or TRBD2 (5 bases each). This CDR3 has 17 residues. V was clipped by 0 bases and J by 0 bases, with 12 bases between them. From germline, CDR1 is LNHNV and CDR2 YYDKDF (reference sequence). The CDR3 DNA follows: TGTGCCACCAGCAGAGACCGGGACGAGTACTCCTACAATGAGCAGTTCTTC. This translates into CATSRDRDEYSYNEQFF.

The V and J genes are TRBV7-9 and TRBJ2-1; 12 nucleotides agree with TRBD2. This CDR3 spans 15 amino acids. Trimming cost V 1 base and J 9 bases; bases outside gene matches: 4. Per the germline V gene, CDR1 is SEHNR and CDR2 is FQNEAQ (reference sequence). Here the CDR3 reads CASSLGTSGVGEQFF. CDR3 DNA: TGTGCCAGCAGCTTAGGGACTAGCGGGGTAGGTGAGCAGTTCTTC.

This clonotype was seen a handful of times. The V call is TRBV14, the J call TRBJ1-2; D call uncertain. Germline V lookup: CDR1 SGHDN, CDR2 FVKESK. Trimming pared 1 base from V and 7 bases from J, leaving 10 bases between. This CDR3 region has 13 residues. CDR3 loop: CASSQARERGYTF. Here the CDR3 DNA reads TGTGCCAGCAGCCAAGCCCGTGAGCGTGGCTACACCTTC.

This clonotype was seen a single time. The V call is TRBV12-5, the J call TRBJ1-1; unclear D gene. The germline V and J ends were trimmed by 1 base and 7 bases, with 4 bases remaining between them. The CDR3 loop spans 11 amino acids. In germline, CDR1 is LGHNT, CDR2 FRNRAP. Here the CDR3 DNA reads TGTGCTAGTGGTTTGGACGGTGAAGCTTTCTTT. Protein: CASGLDGEAFF.

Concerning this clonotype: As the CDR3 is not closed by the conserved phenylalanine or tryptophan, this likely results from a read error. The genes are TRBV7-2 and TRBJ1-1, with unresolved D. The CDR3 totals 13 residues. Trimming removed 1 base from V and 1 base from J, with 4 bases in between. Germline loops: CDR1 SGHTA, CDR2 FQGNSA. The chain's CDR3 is CASSLGQNTEAFL. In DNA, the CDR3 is TGTGCCAGCAGCTTAGGACAGAACACTGAAGCTTTCTTA.

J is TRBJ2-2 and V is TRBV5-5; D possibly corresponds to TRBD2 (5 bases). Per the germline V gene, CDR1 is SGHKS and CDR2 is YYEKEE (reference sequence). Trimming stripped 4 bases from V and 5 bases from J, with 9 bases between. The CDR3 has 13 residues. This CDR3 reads CASSVGETGELFF. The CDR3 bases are TGTGCCAGCAGCGTGGGAGAAACCGGGGAGCTGTTTTTT.

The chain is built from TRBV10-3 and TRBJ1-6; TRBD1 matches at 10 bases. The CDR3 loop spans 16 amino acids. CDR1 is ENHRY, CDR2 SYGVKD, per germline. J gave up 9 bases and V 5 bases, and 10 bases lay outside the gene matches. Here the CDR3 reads CAISFDRGPTGSPLHF. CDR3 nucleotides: TGTGCCATCAGTTTCGACAGGGGGCCTACGGGTTCACCCCTCCACTTT.

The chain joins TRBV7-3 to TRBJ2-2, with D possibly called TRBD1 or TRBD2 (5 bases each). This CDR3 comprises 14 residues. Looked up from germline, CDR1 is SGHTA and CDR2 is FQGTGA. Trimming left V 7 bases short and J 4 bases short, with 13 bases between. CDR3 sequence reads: CASTRDGFTGELFF. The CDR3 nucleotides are TGTGCCAGCACCCGGGACGGATTCACCGGGGAGCTGTTTTTT.

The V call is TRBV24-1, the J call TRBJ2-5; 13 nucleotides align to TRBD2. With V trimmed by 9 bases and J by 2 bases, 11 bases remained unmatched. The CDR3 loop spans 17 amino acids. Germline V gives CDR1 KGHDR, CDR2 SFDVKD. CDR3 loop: CATSAASLAGGQETQYF. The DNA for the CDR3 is TGTGCCACCTCAGCCGCCTCACTAGCGGGGGGGCAAGAGACCCAGTACTTC.

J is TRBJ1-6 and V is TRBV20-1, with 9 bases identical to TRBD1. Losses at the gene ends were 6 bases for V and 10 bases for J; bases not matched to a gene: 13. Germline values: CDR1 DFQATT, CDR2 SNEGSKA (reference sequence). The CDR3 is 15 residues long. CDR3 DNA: TGCAGTGCCCAGCCGACAGGGGGTGGAGGATCACCCCTCCACTTT. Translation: CSAQPTGGGGSPLHF.

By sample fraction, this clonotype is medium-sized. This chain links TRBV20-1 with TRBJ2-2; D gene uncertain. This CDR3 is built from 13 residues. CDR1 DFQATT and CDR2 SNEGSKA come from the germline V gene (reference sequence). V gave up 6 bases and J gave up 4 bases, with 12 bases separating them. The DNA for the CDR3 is TGCAGTGCCCAAGGTTCTGGCACCGGGGAGCTGTTTTTT. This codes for CSAQGSGTGELFF.

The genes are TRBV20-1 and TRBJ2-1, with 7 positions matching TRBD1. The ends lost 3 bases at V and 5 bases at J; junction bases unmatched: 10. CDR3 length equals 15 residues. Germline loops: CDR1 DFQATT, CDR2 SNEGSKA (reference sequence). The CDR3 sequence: CSARADREWDNEQFF. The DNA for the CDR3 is TGCAGTGCTAGGGCCGACAGGGAATGGGACAATGAGCAGTTCTTC.

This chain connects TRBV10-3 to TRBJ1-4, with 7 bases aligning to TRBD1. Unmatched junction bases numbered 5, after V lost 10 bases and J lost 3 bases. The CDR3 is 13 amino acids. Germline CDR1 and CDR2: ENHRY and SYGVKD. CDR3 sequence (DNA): TGTGCCACCCGGACAGGCTCTAATGAAAAACTGTTTTTT. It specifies CATRTGSNEKLFF.